Each of the 16 T cell receptor beta chains below was sequenced from the same sample in a study of T-cell memory formation after mild COVID-19. Via MiXCR, TCRdb re-called the 5' RACE reads, giving one row per CDR3 protein. The table has 280,000 or so distinct CDR3 sequences, 8% to 10% seen once; the top ten hold less than 25%. Material for sequencing was PBMCs or a T cell subset sorted from them (not recorded which). All receptors come from a man aged 18 to 35 who had mild COVID-19 (a few samples of this study predate the infection). Cell type and time point are not known.

This rearrangement joins TRBV28 to TRBJ2-7, with D perhaps matching TRBD1 (5 bases). The V gene lost 2 bases and the J gene lost 0 bases, with 14 bases spanning the gap. The germline V gene has CDR1 MDHEN and CDR2 SYDVKM. CDR3 length: 16 residues. CDR3 DNA sequence: TGTGCCAGCAGTTTAGGGGCAGGGTTAAGCTCCTACGAGCAGTACGTC. Amino acid sequence: CASSLGAGLSSYEQYV.

The chain is built from TRBV29-1 and TRBJ1-6; 8 nucleotides match TRBD1. V shed 8 bases and J 13 bases; nucleotides not matched to a gene: 22. Germline V gene lookup returns CDR1 SQVTM and CDR2 ANQGSEA. The CDR3 totals 16 residues. Here the CDR3 reads CSTWTGLGAGGIPLHF. The CDR3 coding sequence is TGCAGCACCTGGACCGGGTTGGGGGCAGGGGGCATCCCCCTCCACTTT. Drawing the rest from reference TRBV29-1 and TRBJ1-6, the complete variable domain is SAVISQKPSRDICQRGTSLTIQCQVDSQVTMMFWYRQQPGQSLTLIATANQGSEATYESGFVIDKFPISRPNLTFSTLTVSNMSPEDSSIYLCSTWTGLGAGGIPLHFGNGTRLTVT.

The rearrangement joins TRBV19 to TRBJ2-3; tentative D call: TRBD1 (5 bases). V lost 5 bases, J lost 3 bases, and 12 bases lay in between. The germline V gene has CDR1 LNHDA and CDR2 SQIVND (reference sequence). The CDR3 spans 14 residues. CDR3 protein: CASSRQIKTDTQYF. CDR3 coding DNA: TGTGCCAGTAGTCGACAGATAAAGACAGATACGCAGTATTTT.

The table lists this clonotype with many counts. The genes are TRBV4-2 and TRBJ2-5; D remains ambiguous. V was trimmed by 0 bases and J by 5 bases, leaving 7 bases between them. This CDR3 spans 13 amino acids. Per the germline V gene, CDR1 is LGHNA and CDR2 is YNFKEQ. CDR3 region: CASSQDGRETQYF. CDR3 nucleotide sequence: TGTGCCAGCAGCCAAGACGGACGGGAGACCCAGTACTTC.

This clonotype was counted only a few times. DNA of the CDR3: TGCAGTGCTCCTGGGACTAGCACGACCCAGTACTTC. Translation gives CSAPGTSTTQYF. The V call is TRBV20-1, the J call TRBJ2-5; 9 positions agree with TRBD2. V trimming: 5 bases; J trimming: 7 bases; junction bases outside the gene matches: 5. There are 12 residues in the CDR3. Germline values: CDR1 DFQATT, CDR2 SNEGSKA (reference sequence).

This clonotype was counted between two and nine times. The rearrangement joins TRBV2 to TRBJ1-1; D unresolved. Trimming stripped 4 bases from V and 10 bases from J, with 7 bases between. CDR1 is SNHLY, CDR2 FYNNEI, per germline. The CDR3 is 10 residues long. The CDR3 nucleotides are TGTGCCAGCAGTGGGAATAGAGCTTTCTTT. Its protein is CASSGNRAFF.

This clonotype has more than one count but fewer than ten. The chain uses TRBV24-1 and TRBJ1-6; TRBD1 matches 9 bases. The CDR3 consists of 16 residues. Trimming at V came to 4 bases and at J to 5 bases, leaving 5 bases not matched to a gene. Germline values: CDR1 KGHDR, CDR2 SFDVKD. CDR3 sequence reads: CATSESTGGHNSPLHF. DNA for the CDR3: TGTGCCACCAGTGAATCCACAGGGGGCCATAATTCACCCCTCCACTTT.

This sequence joins TRBV10-2 and TRBJ2-7, with D uncertain. The CDR3 totals 13 residues. Germline CDR1 WSHSY, CDR2 SAAADI. The V and J ends lost 3 bases and 2 bases respectively, with 8 bases between them. CDR3 DNA sequence: TGCGCCAGCAGTGATATACTAACCTACGAGCAGTACTTC. This codes for CASSDILTYEQYF.

This clonotype was detected many times. The genes are TRBV15 and TRBJ2-7; D is unclear. This CDR3 contains 16 residues. Germline assignment: CDR1 LNHNV and CDR2 YYDKDF (reference sequence). The germline V and J ends were trimmed by 3 bases and 0 bases, with 15 bases remaining between them. The CDR3 DNA is TGTGCCACCAGCAGGTTGAGCAGGTCGGGCTCCTACGAGCAGTACTTC. As protein: CATSRLSRSGSYEQYF.

The chain combines TRBV6-2 or TRBV6-3 with TRBJ1-5; tentatively, D is TRBD1 (5 bases). The CDR3 length is 14 residues. CDR1 is MNHEY, CDR2 SVGEGT, per germline. V lost 2 bases to trimming and J lost 6 bases, with 11 bases between them. The CDR3 DNA reads TGTGCCAGCAGTTACAACGGGGGGATTCAGCCCCAGCATTTT. Translated, it gives CASSYNGGIQPQHF.

V usage is TRBV29-1 and J usage is TRBJ2-5, with D tentatively TRBD2 (7 bases). Trimming stripped 1 base from V and 0 bases from J, with 15 bases between. The germline V gene encodes CDR1 SQVTM and CDR2 ANQGSEA. CDR3 length equals 16 residues. The CDR3, as DNA: TGCAGCGTTGAAGGTTACGCGGGGGCGTACCAAGAGACCCAGTACTTC. As protein: CSVEGYAGAYQETQYF.

This clonotype was seen only once. The CDR3 sequence is CASSGTEVFF. DNA of the CDR3: TGTGCCAGCAGCGGGACGGAAGTATTCTTC. The chain links TRBV11-3 to TRBJ2-1; TRBD1 or TRBD2 may be the D gene (5 bases each). Germline V gives CDR1 SGHNT, CDR2 YENEEA. The CDR3 totals 10 residues. With 5 bases removed from V and 16 bases from J, the gap between germline ends came to 12 bases.

A few counts support this clonotype. The chain is built from TRBV24-1 and TRBJ2-7, with 7 bases matching TRBD1. The germline V gene has CDR1 KGHDR and CDR2 SFDVKD. J lost 3 bases, V lost 7 bases, and 8 bases had no gene match. This CDR3 has 14 amino acids. CDR3 sequence (DNA): TGTGCCACCAGCGAGACAGGGACGAGCTACGAGCAGTACTTC. As protein: CATSETGTSYEQYF.

This clonotype was seen a few times. This chain uses TRBV10-2 with TRBJ1-6; D is undetermined. V shed 7 bases and J shed 1 base, with 8 bases lying between them. The germline V gene encodes CDR1 WSHSY and CDR2 SAAADI. The CDR3 runs 14 residues. CDR3 DNA sequence: TGCGCCAGCAACTTGGGTTCCTATAATTCACCCCTCCACTTT. Translated, it gives CASNLGSYNSPLHF.

This clonotype was recorded at least ten times. The rearrangement links TRBV9 to TRBJ1-1; D not resolved. The CDR3 has 14 residues. V was pared by 4 bases and J by 0 bases, with 10 bases between. Germline loops: CDR1 SGDLS, CDR2 YYNGEE. This CDR3 reads CASSRSTMNTEAFF. The DNA for the CDR3 is TGTGCCAGCAGCCGCAGTACCATGAACACTGAAGCTTTCTTT. Looking up the rest from reference TRBV9 and TRBJ1-1 gives the full variable domain: DSGVTQTPKHLITATGQRVTLRCSPRSGDLSVYWYQQSLDQGLQFLIQYYNGEERAKGNILERFSAQQFPDLHSELNLSSLELGDSALYFCASSRSTMNTEAFFGQGTRLTVV.

This clonotype was found a few times. The J gene is TRBJ2-3, the V gene TRBV9, with 8 bases that match TRBD1. The CDR3 consists of 15 residues. Losses at the gene ends were 3 bases for V and 7 bases for J; bases not matched to a gene: 10. From germline, CDR1 is SGDLS and CDR2 YYNGEE. CDR3 residues: CASSAQDRVGHTQYF. CDR3 coding DNA: TGTGCCAGCAGCGCCCAGGACAGGGTGGGGCATACGCAGTATTTT. Drawing the rest from reference TRBV9 and TRBJ2-3, the complete variable domain is DSGVTQTPKHLITATGQRVTLRCSPRSGDLSVYWYQQSLDQGLQFLIQYYNGEERAKGNILERFSAQQFPDLHSELNLSSLELGDSALYFCASSAQDRVGHTQYFGPGTRLTVL.